This is a list of T cell receptor beta chains from one sample in a study of OX40 agonist ivuxolimab in advanced cancers. Assay used: immunoSEQ multiplex PCR; TCRdb lists only in-frame clones, some missing. The top ten hold approximately 2% of the sample, which has 65,000 to 80,000 clones, 70% to 90% seen once. The material sequenced was CD4+ or CD8+ T cells sorted from blood, taken in a trial of the OX40 agonist ivuxolimab. The receptor set was obtained from an adult with an advanced solid tumor such as melanoma, head and neck, liver or kidney cancer. Both conserved end residues are part of each CDR3. The D gene is left open where the match is weak. Some rows have no size entry. The others give once, few or many, or a class for an expanded clone.

d_call clone_size j_call v_call cdr3_aa cdr3_nt
TRBD2 . TRBJ2-7 TRBV27 CASSLTPGTSGGHEQYF TGTGCCAGCAGTCTCACTCCCGGGACTAGCGGGGGACACGAGCAGTACTTC
. . TRBJ2-1 TRBV11-2 CASSLRGEYNFDEQFF TGTGCCAGCAGCTTAAGAGGGGAGTACAACTTCGATGAGCAGTTCTTC
. . TRBJ1-4 TRBV7-3 CASRGANEKLFF TGTGCCAGCCGTGGGGCTAATGAAAAACTGTTTTTT
TRBD1 once TRBJ2-1 TRBV11-2 CASSWTGGFSYNEQFF TGTGCCAGCAGCTGGACAGGGGGATTCTCCTACAATGAGCAGTTCTTC
. . TRBJ1-1 TRBV4-3 CASSRLVMSPAFF TGCGCCAGCAGCCGACTCGTCATGAGTCCAGCTTTCTTT
TRBD1 . TRBJ1-2 TRBV19 CASSLGTGGYYGYTF TGTGCCAGTAGCCTGGGCACAGGGGGCTACTATGGCTACACCTTC
. . TRBJ1-5 TRBV5-6 CASTSRRGGGNQPQHF TGTGCCAGCACCTCAAGGCGGGGTGGGGGAAATCAGCCCCAGCATTTT
. . TRBJ1-1 TRBV5-6 CASSFSGNTEAFF TGTGCCAGCAGCTTCTCAGGGAACACTGAAGCTTTCTTT
. . TRBJ1-5 TRBV6-1 CASRTGTQPQHF TGTGCCAGCAGGACAGGCACTCAGCCCCAGCATTTT
TRBD1 . TRBJ1-1 TRBV29-1 CSVESSDRGLVNTEAFF TGCAGCGTTGAATCATCCGACAGGGGTCTAGTGAACACTGAAGCTTTCTTT
. . TRBJ1-1 TRBV7-8 CASSSVYANTEAFF TGTGCCAGCAGCTCCGTATACGCGAACACTGAAGCTTTCTTT
. . TRBJ2-5 TRBV2 CASTRRQETQYF TGTGCCAGCACCAGGCGACAAGAGACCCAGTACTTC
. . TRBJ1-6 TRBV2 CAGKVNDFYNSPLHF TGTGCCGGAAAGGTTAACGACTTTTATAATTCACCCCTCCACTTT
. . TRBJ2-1 TRBV5-8 CASSSGLSSYNEQFF TGTGCCAGCAGCTCGGGACTTAGCTCCTACAATGAGCAGTTCTTC
TRBD1 once TRBJ2-3 TRBV6-5 CASSFTGTGGTDTQYF TGTGCCAGCAGTTTTACCGGGACAGGGGGCACAGATACGCAGTATTTT
TRBD1 . TRBJ2-7 TRBV28 CASSHTTGVRYEQYF TGTGCCAGCAGTCATACCACAGGGGTAAGGTACGAGCAGTACTTC
TRBD1 few TRBJ2-1 TRBV7-2 CASSIPGQGWHEQFF TGTGCCAGCAGCATACCGGGACAGGGTTGGCATGAGCAGTTCTTC
TRBD1 . TRBJ1-5 TRBV16 CASSQGDRVRQPQHF TGTGCCAGCAGCCAAGGGGACAGGGTACGCCAGCCCCAGCATTTT
. . TRBJ2-7 TRBV20-1 CSARVEQYF TGCAGTGCTAGGGTCGAGCAGTACTTC
. . TRBJ1-1 TRBV10-2 CASSESRGGITEAFF TGCGCCAGCAGTGAGTCTCGGGGGGGCATCACTGAAGCTTTCTTT
. . TRBJ1-1 TRBV6-1 CASSITTERTEAFF TGTGCCAGCAGTATTACGACAGAGAGGACTGAAGCTTTCTTT
. . TRBJ1-2 TRBV11-2 CASSPDRYYGYTF TGTGCCAGCAGCCCAGACCGGTACTATGGCTACACCTTC
. once TRBJ2-1 TRBV18 CASSPSGETSYNEQFF TGTGCCAGCTCACCCTCAGGGGAGACCTCCTACAATGAGCAGTTCTTC
. . TRBJ1-4 TRBV29-1 CSVGGRSVATNEKLFF TGCAGCGTTGGTGGGAGATCAGTGGCAACTAATGAAAAACTGTTTTTT
. . TRBJ2-3 TRBV5-1 CASSFGPNTDTQYF TGCGCCAGCAGCTTTGGACCGAACACAGATACGCAGTATTTT
. . TRBJ1-2 TRBV5-4 CASSLAGVGSGGYTF TGTGCCAGCAGCTTGGCAGGAGTAGGGTCGGGTGGCTACACCTTC
. once TRBJ2-3 TRBV7-2 CASSLAKLADTQYF TGTGCCAGCAGCTTAGCGAAACTAGCAGATACGCAGTATTTT
. once TRBJ2-3 TRBV7-2 CASSLSSRTDTQYF TGTGCCAGCAGCTTAAGCAGCCGCACAGATACGCAGTATTTT
. . TRBJ2-1 TRBV9 CATAPGVSTYNEQFF TGTGCCACAGCGCCAGGAGTTTCCACCTACAATGAGCAGTTCTTC
. . TRBJ2-1 TRBV29-1 CSVATSNEQFF TGCAGCGTTGCGACTAGCAATGAGCAGTTCTTC
TRBD1 . TRBJ1-1 TRBV29-1 CSVAHRGRGTEAFF TGCAGCGTCGCCCACAGGGGGCGCGGCACTGAAGCTTTCTTT
. . TRBJ1-1 TRBV7-2 CASSWGGMGHTEAFF TGTGCCAGCAGCTGGGGGGGGATGGGTCACACTGAAGCTTTCTTT
. . TRBJ1-1 TRBV6-5 CASSYSGNMNTEAFF TGTGCCAGCAGTTACTCTGGGAACATGAACACTGAAGCTTTCTTT
. . TRBJ1-1 TRBV11-1 CASSPAGRGTEAFF TGTGCCAGCAGCCCCGCCGGGAGGGGCACTGAAGCTTTCTTT
. . TRBJ2-3 TRBV5-4 CASSLGGQGTDTQYF TGTGCCAGCAGCTTGGGCGGGCAGGGCACAGATACGCAGTATTTT
. . TRBJ2-1 TRBV5-4 CASSLLPRNEQFF TGTGCCAGCAGCTTGTTGCCCCGCAATGAGCAGTTCTTC
TRBD1 . TRBJ1-5 TRBV27 CASARDRGRDQPQHF TGTGCCAGCGCCCGGGACAGGGGGAGGGATCAGCCCCAGCATTTT
. . TRBJ1-1 TRBV19 CASTPPGPNTEAFF TGTGCCAGTACCCCACCGGGGCCAAACACTGAAGCTTTCTTT
. . TRBJ2-2 TRBV4-3 CASKKDPGSNTGELFF TGCGCCAGCAAAAAGGATCCAGGATCGAACACCGGGGAGCTGTTTTTT
. . TRBJ1-6 TRBV30 CAWSKSAYNSPLHF TGTGCCTGGAGTAAATCAGCCTATAATTCACCCCTCCACTTT
. . TRBJ2-3 TRBV7-9 CAWGVWGSSTDTQYF TGTGCCTGGGGGGTCTGGGGGAGTAGCACAGATACGCAGTATTTT
TRBD1 . TRBJ1-4 TRBV9 CASSVRGTGPEKLFF TGTGCCAGCAGCGTACGAGGGACAGGGCCTGAAAAACTGTTTTTT
TRBD2 . TRBJ2-3 TRBV7-2 CASSLTSGSGTQYF TGTGCCAGCAGCTTAACTAGCGGGAGTGGAACGCAGTATTTT
. . TRBJ1-2 TRBV6-6 CASSSSGEHYYGYTF TGTGCCAGCAGTTCTTCAGGCGAGCACTATTATGGCTACACCTTC
. . TRBJ2-3 TRBV5-1 CASSLVPGLPDTQYF TGCGCCAGCAGCTTGGTGCCCGGACTCCCCGATACGCAGTATTTT
. . TRBJ2-5 TRBV5-1 CASSLPGLETQYF TGCGCCAGCAGCTTGCCGGGGTTGGAGACCCAGTACTTC
TRBD1 . TRBJ1-2 TRBV19 CASSFDRAYGYTF TGTGCCAGTAGCTTCGACAGGGCCTATGGCTACACCTTC
. . TRBJ2-7 TRBV28 CASGPREQYF TGTGCCAGCGGCCCCCGCGAGCAGTACTTC
TRBD2 . TRBJ2-1 TRBV5-1 CASSLTSGGNLYNEQFF TGCGCCAGCAGCTTAACGAGCGGGGGGAACCTATACAATGAGCAGTTCTTC
TRBD1 . TRBJ1-1 TRBV4-3 CASSQINRGTTEAFF TGCGCCAGCAGCCAAATAAACAGGGGGACCACTGAAGCTTTCTTT